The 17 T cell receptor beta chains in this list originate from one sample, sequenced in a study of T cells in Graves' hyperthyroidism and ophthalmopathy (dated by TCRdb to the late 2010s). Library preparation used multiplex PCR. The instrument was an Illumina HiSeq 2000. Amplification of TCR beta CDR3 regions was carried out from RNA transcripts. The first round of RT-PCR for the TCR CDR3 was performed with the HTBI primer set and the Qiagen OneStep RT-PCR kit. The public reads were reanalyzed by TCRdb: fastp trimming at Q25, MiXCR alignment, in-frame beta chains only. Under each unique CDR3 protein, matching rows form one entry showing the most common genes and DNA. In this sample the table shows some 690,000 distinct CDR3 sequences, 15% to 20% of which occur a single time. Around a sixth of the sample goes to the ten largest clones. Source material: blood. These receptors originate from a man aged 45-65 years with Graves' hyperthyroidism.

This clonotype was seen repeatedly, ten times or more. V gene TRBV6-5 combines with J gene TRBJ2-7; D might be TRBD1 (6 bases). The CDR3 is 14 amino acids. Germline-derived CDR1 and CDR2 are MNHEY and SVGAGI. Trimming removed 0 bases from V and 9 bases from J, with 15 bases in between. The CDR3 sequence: CASSYSAQGSAQYF. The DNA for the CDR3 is TGTGCCAGCAGTTACTCGGCGCAGGGGAGCGCGCAGTACTTC.

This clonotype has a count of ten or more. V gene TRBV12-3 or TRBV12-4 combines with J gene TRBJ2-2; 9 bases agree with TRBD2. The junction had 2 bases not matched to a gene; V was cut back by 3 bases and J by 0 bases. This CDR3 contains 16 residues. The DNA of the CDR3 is TGTGCCAGCAGTTTCGGACTAGCGACGAACACCGGGGAGCTGTTTTTT. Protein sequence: CASSFGLATNTGELFF.

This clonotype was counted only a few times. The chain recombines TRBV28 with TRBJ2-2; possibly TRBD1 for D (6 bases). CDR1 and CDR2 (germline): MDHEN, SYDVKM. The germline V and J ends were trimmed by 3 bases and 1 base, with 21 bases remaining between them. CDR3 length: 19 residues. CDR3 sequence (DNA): TGTGCCAGCAGTTTTATCGGCTTCGGATCGACAGGGAACACCGGGGAGCTGTTTTTT. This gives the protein CASSFIGFGSTGNTGELFF.

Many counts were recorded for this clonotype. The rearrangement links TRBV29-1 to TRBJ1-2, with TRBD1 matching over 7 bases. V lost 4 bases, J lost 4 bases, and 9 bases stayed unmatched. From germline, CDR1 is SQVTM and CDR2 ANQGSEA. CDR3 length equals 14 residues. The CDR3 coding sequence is TGCAGCGTTGGTCCTCAGGGGGGTATCTATGGCTACACCTTC. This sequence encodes CSVGPQGGIYGYTF.

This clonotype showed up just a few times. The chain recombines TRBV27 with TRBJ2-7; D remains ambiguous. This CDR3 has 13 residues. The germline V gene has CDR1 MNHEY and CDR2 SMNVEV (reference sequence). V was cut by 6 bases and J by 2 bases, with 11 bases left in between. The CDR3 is CASSPEAPYEQYF. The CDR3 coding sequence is TGTGCCAGCAGCCCGGAAGCCCCCTACGAGCAGTACTTC.

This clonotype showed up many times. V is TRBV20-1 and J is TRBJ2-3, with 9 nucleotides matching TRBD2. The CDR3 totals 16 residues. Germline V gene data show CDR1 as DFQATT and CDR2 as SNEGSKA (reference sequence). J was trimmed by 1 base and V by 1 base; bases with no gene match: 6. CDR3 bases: TGCAGTGCTAGAGGTGGCGCGGGAGGGGGCACAGATACGCAGTATTTT. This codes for CSARGGAGGGTDTQYF.

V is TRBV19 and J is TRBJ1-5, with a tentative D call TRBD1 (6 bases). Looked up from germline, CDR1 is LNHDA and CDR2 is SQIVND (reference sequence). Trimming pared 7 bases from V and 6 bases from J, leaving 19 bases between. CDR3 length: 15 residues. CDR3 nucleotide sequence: TGTGCCAGTACCCTCCCAGGGGATAGGCGTCAGCCCCAGCATTTT. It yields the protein CASTLPGDRRQPQHF.

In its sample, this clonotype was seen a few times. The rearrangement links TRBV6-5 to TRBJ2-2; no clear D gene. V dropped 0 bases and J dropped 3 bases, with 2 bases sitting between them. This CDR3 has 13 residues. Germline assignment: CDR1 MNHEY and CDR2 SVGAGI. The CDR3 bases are TGTGCCAGCAGTTACTCTTACACCGGGGAGCTGTTTTTT. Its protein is CASSYSYTGELFF.

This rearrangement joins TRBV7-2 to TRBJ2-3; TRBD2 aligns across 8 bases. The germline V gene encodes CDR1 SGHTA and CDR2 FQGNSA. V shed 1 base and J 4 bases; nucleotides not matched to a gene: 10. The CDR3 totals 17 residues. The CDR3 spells CASSLVASGAGADTQYF. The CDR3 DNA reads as TGTGCCAGCAGCTTAGTGGCTAGCGGAGCGGGGGCAGATACGCAGTATTTT.

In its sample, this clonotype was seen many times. CDR3 DNA sequence: TGTGCCAGTAGTATGGGCGGCGTCGCTGAAGCTTTCTTT. Translation gives CASSMGGVAEAFF. The chain employs TRBV19 and TRBJ1-1; D is unclear. This CDR3 contains 13 residues. Germline V gene data show CDR1 as LNHDA and CDR2 as SQIVND (reference sequence). The V gene lost 3 bases and the J gene lost 6 bases, with 11 bases spanning the gap. The variable domain in full, completed from reference TRBV19 and TRBJ1-1, reads DGGITQSPKYLFRKEGQNVTLSCEQNLNHDAMYWYRQDPGQGLRLIYYSQIVNDFQKGDIAEGYSVSREKKESFPLTVTSAQKNPTAFYLCASSMGGVAEAFFGQGTRLTVV.

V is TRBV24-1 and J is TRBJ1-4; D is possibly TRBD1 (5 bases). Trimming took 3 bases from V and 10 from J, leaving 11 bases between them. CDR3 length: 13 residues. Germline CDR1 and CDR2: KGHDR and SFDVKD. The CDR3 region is CATSDPAQGKLFF. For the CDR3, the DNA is TGTGCCACCAGTGATCCCGCTCAGGGAAAACTGTTTTTT.

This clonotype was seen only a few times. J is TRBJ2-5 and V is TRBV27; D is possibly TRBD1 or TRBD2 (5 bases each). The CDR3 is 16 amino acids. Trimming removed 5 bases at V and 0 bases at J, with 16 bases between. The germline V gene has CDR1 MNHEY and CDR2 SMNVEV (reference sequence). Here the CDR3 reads CASSQNRRGYQETQYF. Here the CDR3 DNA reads TGTGCCAGCAGTCAAAACAGGAGAGGGTACCAAGAGACCCAGTACTTC.

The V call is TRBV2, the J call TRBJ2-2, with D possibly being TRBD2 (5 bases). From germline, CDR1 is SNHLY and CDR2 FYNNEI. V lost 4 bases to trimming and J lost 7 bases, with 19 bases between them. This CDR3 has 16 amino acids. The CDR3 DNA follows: TGTGCCAGCAGTGTTCGTGGGAGAAGGGTTTACGGGGAGCTGTTTTTT. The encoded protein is CASSVRGRRVYGELFF. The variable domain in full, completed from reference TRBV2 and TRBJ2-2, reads EPEVTQTPSHQVTQMGQEVILRCVPISNHLYFYWYRQILGQKVEFLVSFYNNEISEKSEIFDDQFSVERPDGSNFTLKIRSTKLEDSAMYFCASSVRGRRVYGELFFGEGSRLTVL.

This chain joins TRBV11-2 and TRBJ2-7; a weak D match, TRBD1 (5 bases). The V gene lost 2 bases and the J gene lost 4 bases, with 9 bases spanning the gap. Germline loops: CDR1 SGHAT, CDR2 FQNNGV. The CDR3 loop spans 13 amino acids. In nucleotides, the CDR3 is TGTGCCAGCAGCTTAATAGGGGTTTACGAGCAGTACTTC. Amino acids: CASSLIGVYEQYF.

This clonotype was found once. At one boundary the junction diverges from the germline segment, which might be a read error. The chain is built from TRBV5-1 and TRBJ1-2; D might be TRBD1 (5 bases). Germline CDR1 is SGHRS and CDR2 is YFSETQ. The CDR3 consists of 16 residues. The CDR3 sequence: CVSSTSPGTTVQGYTF. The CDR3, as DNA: TGCGTCAGCAGCACATCCCCCGGGACGACGGTTCAAGGCTACACCTTC.

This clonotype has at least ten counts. The CDR3 reads CASSSSGSVRGELFF. The CDR3 DNA follows: TGTGCCAGCAGTTCTAGCGGGAGCGTTCGCGGGGAGCTGTTTTTT. The chain joins TRBV27 to TRBJ2-2; TRBD2 agrees at 10 bases. This CDR3 has 15 residues. CDR1 MNHEY and CDR2 SMNVEV come from the germline V gene (reference sequence). V lost 4 bases and J lost 7; bases outside the gene matches: 6.

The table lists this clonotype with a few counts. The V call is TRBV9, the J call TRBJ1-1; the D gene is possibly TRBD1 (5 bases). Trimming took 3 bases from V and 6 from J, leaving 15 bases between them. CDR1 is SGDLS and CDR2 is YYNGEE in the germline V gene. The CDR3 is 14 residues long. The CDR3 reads CASSGGGTASEAFF. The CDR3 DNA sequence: TGTGCCAGCAGCGGGGGAGGGACGGCCTCTGAAGCTTTCTTT.